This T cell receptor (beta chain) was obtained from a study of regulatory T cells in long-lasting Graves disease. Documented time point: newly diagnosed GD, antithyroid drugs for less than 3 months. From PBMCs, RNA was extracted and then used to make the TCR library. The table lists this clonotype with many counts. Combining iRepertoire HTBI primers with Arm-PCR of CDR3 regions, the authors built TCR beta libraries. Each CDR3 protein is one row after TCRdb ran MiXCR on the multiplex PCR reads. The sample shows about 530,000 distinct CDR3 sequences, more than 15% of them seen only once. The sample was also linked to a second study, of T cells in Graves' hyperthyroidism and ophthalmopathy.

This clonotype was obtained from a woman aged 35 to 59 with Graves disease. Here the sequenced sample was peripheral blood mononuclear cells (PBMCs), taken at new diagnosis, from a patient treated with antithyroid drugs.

This CDR3 is CASSHYRDQLTYEQYF. The CDR3 DNA follows: TGTGCCAGCAGCCATTACCGGGACCAACTCACCTACGAGCAGTACTTC. The chain is built from TRBV3-1 and TRBJ2-7; the D call may be TRBD1 or TRBD2 (5 bases each). Germline-derived CDR1 and CDR2 are LGHDT and YNNKEL (reference sequence). CDR3 length equals 16 residues. V was cut by 3 bases and J by 2 bases, with 17 bases left in between.